Detailed here is one T cell receptor (beta chain). Combining a sample-barcoded 5' primer with a J-beta primer mix, a second PCR ran for roughly 7 to 11 cycles. TCRdb reprocessed the 5' RACE reads with MiXCR, giving one entry per CDR3 protein. Altogether over a million distinct CDR3 sequences are present, less than 25% being singletons, with the ten largest covering 0.75%. CDR3 size: 12 residues. V dropped 6 bases and J dropped 7 bases, with 12 bases sitting between them. The record originates from a study of blood T cells in healthy people across ages. In addition, the sample was reused for a study of T cells of mothers and their children.

The receptor's source is a girl aged 2-10 years in good health. What was sequenced was blood. The chain couples TRBV12-3 or TRBV12-4 to TRBJ2-5; D call uncertain. DNA of the CDR3: TGTGCCAGCAGCGAAACCGGAAGGACCCAGTACTTC. The encoded protein is CASSETGRTQYF.